This T cell receptor beta chain comes out of a study of T cell repertoires in cytomegalovirus infection. On this clonotype itself: Its specificity is unknown.

MiXCR, applied by TCRdb to the reads, yields one record per CDR3 protein. Of about 890,000 distinct CDR3 sequences listed, 31% are singletons. This receptor was identified in a human donor in good health (CMV status not recorded). Some clones in this sample may be carry-over from other donors' samples. The specimen was cultured CD8+ T cells from PBMCs, collected from culture after CMV antigen stimulation.

CDR3 sequence reads: CATSDSTYGGPSLYTQYF. In DNA, the CDR3 is TGTGCCACCAGTGATTCAACCTACGGGGGCCCCTCCCTATATACGCAGTATTTT. The chain couples TRBV24-1 to TRBJ2-3; D possibly matches TRBD1 or TRBD2 (6 bases each). The V end was cut by 2 bases, the J end by 7 bases, with 24 bases between. This CDR3 has 18 residues. Germline V gene lookup returns CDR1 KGHDR and CDR2 SFDVKD.